The subject of this entry is one TCR beta chain. TCRdb keeps only in-frame clones here, not all; method: immunoSEQ multiplex PCR. There are 150,000 to 200,000 clones in the sample; 85% to 90% occur only once, and approximately 1.4% lies in the top ten. The CDR3 runs to 13 residues. Germline V gene data show CDR1 as MNHEY and CDR2 as SMNVEV (reference sequence). The V end was cut by 4 bases, the J end by 3 bases, with 9 bases between. This specimen comes from a study of control samples from healthy donors and cancer patients. The source is a woman aged 45-65 years in good health. The chain uses TRBV27 and TRBJ1-1; D remains unclear. The specimen sequenced was blood. CDR3 bases: TGTGCCAGCAGTTCCCAAAAGTACACTGAAGCTTTCTTT. Translation gives CASSSQKYTEAFF.